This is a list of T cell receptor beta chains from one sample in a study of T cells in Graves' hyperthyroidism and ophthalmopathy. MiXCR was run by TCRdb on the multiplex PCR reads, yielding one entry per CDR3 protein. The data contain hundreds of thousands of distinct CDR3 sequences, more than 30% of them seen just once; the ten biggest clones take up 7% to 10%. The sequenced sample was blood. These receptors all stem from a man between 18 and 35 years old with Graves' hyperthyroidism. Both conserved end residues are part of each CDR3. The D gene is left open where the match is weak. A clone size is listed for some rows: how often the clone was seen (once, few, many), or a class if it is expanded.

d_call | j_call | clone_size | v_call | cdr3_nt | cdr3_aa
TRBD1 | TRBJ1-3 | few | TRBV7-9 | TGTGCCAGCGCTGGGACAGAAGGAAACACCATATATTTT | CASAGTEGNTIYF
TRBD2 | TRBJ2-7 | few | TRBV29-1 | TGCAGCGTCCTACTAGCGGGAGCGACCGAGCAGTACTTC | CSVLLAGATEQYF
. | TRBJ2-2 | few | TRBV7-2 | TGTGCCAGCATAAGGGCCGGGGAGCTGTTTTTT | CASIRAGELFF
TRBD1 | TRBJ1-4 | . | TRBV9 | TGTGCCAGCAGCGCCGAGGGGGCTGATGAAAAACTGTTTTTT | CASSAEGADEKLFF
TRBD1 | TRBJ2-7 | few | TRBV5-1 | TGCGCCAGCAGCTCGTTCCGGGACAGGGGTGTTTCCTACGAGCAGTACTTC | CASSSFRDRGVSYEQYF
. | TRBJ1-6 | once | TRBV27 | TGTGCCAGCAGACGCGAGACAGATATATCACCCCTCCACTTT | CASRRETDISPLHF
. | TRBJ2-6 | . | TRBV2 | TGTGCCAGCAGTGCATGGGTCCCGGGAGGGGCCAACGTCCTGACTTTC | CASSAWVPGGANVLTF
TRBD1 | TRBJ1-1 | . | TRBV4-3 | TGCGCCAGCAGCCCCCGGACAGGGGGACCTGAAGCTTTCTTT | CASSPRTGGPEAFF
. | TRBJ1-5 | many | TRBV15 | TGTGCCACCAGCGTCGACCGGGGGAATCAGCCCCAGCATTTT | CATSVDRGNQPQHF
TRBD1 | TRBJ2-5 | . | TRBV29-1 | TGCAGCGTTGGGACAGGGGGGGAGGAGACCCAGTACTTC | CSVGTGGEETQYF
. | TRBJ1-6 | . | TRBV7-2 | TGTGCCAGCAGTTTCGCCCTTTCCTCGGGATCACTCCTCCACTTT | CASSFALSSGSLLHF
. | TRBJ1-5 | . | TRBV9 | TGTGCCAGCAGCCAAGATGCGAGGGTCAATCAGCCCCAGCATTTT | CASSQDARVNQPQHF
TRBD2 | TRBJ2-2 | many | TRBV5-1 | TGCGCCAGCAGCCAGACTAGCGGGGCTCGCATATCCGGGGAGCTGTTTTTT | CASSQTSGARISGELFF
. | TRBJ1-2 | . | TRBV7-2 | TGTGCCAGCAGTTTTCAATTCCCGGGACACTCCCCTGGGGACTATGGCTACACCTTC | CASSFQFPGHSPGDYGYTF
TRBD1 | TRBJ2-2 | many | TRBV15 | TGTGCCACCAGCACGACAGGGGATGGGTACACCGGGGAGCTGTTTTTT | CATSTTGDGYTGELFF
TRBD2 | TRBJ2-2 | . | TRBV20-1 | TGCAGTGCTAGTGGACTAGCGGGGCGGACCGGGGAGCTGTTTTTT | CSASGLAGRTGELFF